Below, 2 T cell receptor beta chains from the same sample are listed, as sequenced in a study of T cell clusters in autoimmune cytopenias. TRB was amplified by touch-down multiplex PCR, primer pools A and B combined. TCRdb reprocessed the multiplex PCR reads, with one entry per CDR3 protein and no DNA. This sample's table reports around 2,000 distinct CDR3 sequences. Roughly 40,000 genome equivalents of blood DNA were amplified for TRB. The sample was also linked to a second study, of T cell repertoires in aging, cancer and after chemotherapy.

Sequencing used peripheral blood. Source of these receptors: a human donor in good health.

According to its frequency, this clonotype is medium-sized (0.01 to 0.1%). The rearrangement links TRBV19 to TRBJ1-2. CDR3 length equals 15 residues. Germline V gives CDR1 LNHDA, CDR2 SQIVND (reference sequence). The CDR3 sequence is CASSRGGATNYGYTF.

This chain connects TRBV6-2 or TRBV6-3 to TRBJ1-1. The CDR3 loop spans 14 amino acids. The V gene's germline CDR1 is MNHEY and CDR2 SVGEGT. This CDR3 reads CASSTLEGNTEAFF.